This T cell receptor (beta chain) was captured in a study of regulatory T cells in long-lasting Graves disease. Time point: persistent/refractory GD, antithyroid drugs over 5 years with positive TRAb. Extracted PBMC RNA gave rise to the TCR library. Arm-PCR of CDR3 regions with iRepertoire HTBI primers generated TCR beta libraries. TCRdb fed the multiplex PCR reads into MiXCR, producing one record per CDR3 protein. The sample includes 450,000 or so distinct CDR3 sequences, around a fifth of them seen just once. V lost 5 bases and J lost 3; bases outside the gene matches: 4. CDR3 size: 16 residues. Germline V gene sequence: CDR1 LNHNV, CDR2 YYDKDF (reference sequence). Details on this clonotype: The antigen remains undetermined.

Regarding the study as a whole: Favored usage of TRBV28, TRBJ1-2 and TRBJ2-5 was recorded in persistent disease. New patients shared fewer public clonotypes (approximately 970) than persistent patients did (roughly 2,500).

The sample in question was peripheral blood mononuclear cells (PBMCs), obtained when the disease was refractory, from a patient treated with antithyroid drugs. The source of this sequence is a female donor with Graves disease. The V and J genes are TRBV15 and TRBJ2-1; 13 bases are a match to TRBD2. The CDR3 bases are TGTGCCACCAGCTTCTGGACTAGCGGGGGCTACAATGAGCAGTTCTTC. Translating gives CATSFWTSGGYNEQFF.